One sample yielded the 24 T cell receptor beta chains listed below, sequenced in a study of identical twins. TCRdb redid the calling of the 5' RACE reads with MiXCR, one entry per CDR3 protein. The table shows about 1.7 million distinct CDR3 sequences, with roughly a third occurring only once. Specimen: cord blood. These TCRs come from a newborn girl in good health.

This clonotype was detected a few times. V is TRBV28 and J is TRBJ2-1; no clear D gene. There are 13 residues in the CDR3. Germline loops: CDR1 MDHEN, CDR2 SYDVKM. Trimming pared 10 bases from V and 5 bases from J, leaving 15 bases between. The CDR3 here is CAIDGFGHNEQFF. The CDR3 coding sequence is TGTGCCATCGACGGGTTCGGCCACAATGAGCAGTTCTTC.

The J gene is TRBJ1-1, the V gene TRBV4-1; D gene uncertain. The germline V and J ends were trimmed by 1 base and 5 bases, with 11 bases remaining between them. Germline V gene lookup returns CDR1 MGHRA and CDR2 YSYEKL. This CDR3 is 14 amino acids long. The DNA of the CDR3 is TGCGCCAGCAGCCAAGTTGTGGTGATGACTGAAGCTTTCTTT. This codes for CASSQVVVMTEAFF.

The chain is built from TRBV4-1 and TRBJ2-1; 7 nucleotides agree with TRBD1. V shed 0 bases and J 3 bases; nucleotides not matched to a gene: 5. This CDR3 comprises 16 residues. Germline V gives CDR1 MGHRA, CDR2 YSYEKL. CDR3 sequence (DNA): TGCGCCAGCAGCCAAGATAGCCGGACAGGCTACAATGAGCAGTTCTTC. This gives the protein CASSQDSRTGYNEQFF.

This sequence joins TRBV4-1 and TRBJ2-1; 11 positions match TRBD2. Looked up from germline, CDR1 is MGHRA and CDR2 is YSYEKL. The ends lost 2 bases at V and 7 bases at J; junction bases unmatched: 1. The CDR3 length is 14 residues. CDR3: CASSQIAGGNEQFF. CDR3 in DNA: TGCGCCAGCAGCCAAATAGCGGGAGGGAATGAGCAGTTCTTC.

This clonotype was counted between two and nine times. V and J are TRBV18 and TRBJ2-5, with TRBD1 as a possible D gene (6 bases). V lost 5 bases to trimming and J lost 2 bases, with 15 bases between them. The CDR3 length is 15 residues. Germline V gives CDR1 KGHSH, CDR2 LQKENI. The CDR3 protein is CASSALQGGQETQYF. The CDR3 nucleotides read TGTGCCAGCTCAGCATTACAGGGTGGACAAGAGACCCAGTACTTC.

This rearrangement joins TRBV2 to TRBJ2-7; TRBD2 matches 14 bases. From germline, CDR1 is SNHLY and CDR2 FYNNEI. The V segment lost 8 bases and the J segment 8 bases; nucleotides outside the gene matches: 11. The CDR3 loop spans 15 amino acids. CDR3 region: CASALLGTSGGKQYF. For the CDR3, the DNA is TGTGCCAGCGCCCTCCTCGGGACTAGCGGGGGCAAGCAGTACTTC.

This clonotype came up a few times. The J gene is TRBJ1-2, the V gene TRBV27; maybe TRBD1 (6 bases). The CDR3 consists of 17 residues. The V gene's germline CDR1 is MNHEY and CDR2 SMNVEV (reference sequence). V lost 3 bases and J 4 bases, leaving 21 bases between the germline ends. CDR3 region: CASSLSSPGRGSYGYTF. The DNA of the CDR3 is TGTGCCAGCAGTTTGTCCTCACCTGGGAGGGGGAGCTATGGCTACACCTTC.

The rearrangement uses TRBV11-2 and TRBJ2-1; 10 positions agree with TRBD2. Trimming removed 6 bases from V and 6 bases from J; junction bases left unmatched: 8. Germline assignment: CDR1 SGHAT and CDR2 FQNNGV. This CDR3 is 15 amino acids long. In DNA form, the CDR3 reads TGTGCCAGCAGTTCTCTAGCGGGGGACCGCAATGAGCAGTTCTTC. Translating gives CASSSLAGDRNEQFF.

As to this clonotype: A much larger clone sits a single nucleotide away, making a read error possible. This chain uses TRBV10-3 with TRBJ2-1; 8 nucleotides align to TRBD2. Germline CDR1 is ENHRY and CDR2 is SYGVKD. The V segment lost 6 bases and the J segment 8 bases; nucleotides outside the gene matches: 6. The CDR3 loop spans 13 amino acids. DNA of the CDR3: TGTGCCATCAGCTCGGGACTAGACGATGAGCAGTTCTTC. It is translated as CAISSGLDDEQFF.

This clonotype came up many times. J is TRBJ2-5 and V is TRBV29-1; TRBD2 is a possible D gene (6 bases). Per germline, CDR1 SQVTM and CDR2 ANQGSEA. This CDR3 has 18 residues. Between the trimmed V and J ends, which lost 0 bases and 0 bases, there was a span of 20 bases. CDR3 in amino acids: CSVEDPAPGLKYQETQYF. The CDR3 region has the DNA TGCAGCGTTGAAGATCCGGCGCCGGGACTCAAGTACCAAGAGACCCAGTACTTC.

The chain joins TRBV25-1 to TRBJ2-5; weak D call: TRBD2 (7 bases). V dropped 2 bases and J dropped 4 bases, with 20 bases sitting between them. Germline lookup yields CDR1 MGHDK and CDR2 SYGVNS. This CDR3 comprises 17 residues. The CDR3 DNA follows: TGTGCCAGCAGTGAAGAGAAGTGGGGGGGGGCCTCAGAGACCCAGTACTTC. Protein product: CASSEEKWGGASETQYF.

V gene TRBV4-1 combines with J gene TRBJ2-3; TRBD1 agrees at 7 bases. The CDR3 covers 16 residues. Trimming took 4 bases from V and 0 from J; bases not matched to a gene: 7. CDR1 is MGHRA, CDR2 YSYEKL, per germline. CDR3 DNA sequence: TGCGCCAGCAGCCCCCGACCGGGACAGAGCACAGATACGCAGTATTTT. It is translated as CASSPRPGQSTDTQYF.

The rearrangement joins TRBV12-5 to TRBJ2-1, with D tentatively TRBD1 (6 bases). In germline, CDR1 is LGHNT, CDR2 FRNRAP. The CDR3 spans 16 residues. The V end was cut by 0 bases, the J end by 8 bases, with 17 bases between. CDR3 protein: CASGLVVKQGVDEQFF. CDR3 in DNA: TGTGCTAGTGGTTTGGTCGTGAAACAGGGAGTTGATGAGCAGTTCTTC.

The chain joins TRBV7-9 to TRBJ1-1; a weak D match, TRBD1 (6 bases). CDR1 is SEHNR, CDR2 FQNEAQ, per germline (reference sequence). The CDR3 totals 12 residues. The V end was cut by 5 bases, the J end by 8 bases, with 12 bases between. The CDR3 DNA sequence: TGTGCCAGCAGCGTAACAGGGAACGAAGCTTTCTTT. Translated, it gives CASSVTGNEAFF.

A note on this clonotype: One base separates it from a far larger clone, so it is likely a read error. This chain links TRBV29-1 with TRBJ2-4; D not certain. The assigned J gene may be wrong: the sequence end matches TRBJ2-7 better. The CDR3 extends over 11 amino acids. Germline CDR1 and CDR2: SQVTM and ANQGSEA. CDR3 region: CSVVRRYEQYF. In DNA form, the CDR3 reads TGCAGCGTTGTGCGGCGATACGAGCAGTACTTC.

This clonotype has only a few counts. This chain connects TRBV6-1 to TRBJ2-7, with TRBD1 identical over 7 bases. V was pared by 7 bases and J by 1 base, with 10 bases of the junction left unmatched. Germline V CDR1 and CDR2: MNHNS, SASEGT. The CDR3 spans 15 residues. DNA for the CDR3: TGTGCCAGCACTTGGGGGCAGGGGGTTTCCTACGAGCAGTACTTC. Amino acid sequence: CASTWGQGVSYEQYF.

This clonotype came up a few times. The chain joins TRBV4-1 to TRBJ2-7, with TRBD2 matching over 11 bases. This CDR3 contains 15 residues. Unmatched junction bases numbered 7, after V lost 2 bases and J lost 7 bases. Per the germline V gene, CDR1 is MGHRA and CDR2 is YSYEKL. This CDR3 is CASSQSGLADNEQYF. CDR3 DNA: TGCGCCAGCAGCCAATCGGGACTAGCGGACAATGAGCAGTACTTC.

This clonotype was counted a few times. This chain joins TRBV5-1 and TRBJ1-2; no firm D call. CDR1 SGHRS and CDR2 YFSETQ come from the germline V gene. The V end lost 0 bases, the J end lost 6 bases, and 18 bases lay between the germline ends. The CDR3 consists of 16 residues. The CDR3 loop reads CASSLGLEGESHGYTF. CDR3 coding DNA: TGCGCCAGCAGCTTGGGTCTGGAGGGAGAGTCACATGGCTACACCTTC.

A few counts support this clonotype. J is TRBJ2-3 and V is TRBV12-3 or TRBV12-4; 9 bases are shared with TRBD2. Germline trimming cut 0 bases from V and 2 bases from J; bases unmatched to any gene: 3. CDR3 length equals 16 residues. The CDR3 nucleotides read TGTGCCAGCAGTTTAGCGTGGACTAGCGTCACAGATACGCAGTATTTT. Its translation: CASSLAWTSVTDTQYF.

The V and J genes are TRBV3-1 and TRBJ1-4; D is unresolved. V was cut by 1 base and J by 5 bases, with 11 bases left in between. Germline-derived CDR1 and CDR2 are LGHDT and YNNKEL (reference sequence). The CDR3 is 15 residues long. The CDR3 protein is CASSQAGKSNEKLFF. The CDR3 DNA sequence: TGTGCCAGCAGCCAAGCCGGGAAGTCGAATGAAAAACTGTTTTTT.

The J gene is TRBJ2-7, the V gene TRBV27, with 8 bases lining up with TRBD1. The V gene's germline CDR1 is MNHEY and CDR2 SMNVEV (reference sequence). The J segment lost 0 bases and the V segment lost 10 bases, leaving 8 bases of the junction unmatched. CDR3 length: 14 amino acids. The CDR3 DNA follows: TGTGCCACATCCCGGACAGGGAGCTCCTACGAGCAGTACTTC. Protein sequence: CATSRTGSSYEQYF.

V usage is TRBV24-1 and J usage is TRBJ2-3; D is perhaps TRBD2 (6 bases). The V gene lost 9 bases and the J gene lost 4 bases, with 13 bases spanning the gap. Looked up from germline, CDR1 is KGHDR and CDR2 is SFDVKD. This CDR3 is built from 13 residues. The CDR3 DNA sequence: TGTGCCACCCCTCAGGGAGGATCAGATACGCAGTATTTT. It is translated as CATPQGGSDTQYF.

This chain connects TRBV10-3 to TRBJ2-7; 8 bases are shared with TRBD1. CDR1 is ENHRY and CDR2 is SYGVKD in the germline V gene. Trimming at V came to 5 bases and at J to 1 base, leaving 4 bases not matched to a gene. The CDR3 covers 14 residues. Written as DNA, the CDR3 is TGTGCCATCAGTATTAGACAGGGGTCCTACGAGCAGTACTTC. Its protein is CAISIRQGSYEQYF.

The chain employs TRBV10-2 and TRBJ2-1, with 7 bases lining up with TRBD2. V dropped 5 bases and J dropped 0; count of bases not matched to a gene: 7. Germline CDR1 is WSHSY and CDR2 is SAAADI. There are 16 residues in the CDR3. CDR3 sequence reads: CASSSKRESSYNEQFF. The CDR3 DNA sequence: TGCGCCAGCAGTTCGAAGCGGGAAAGCTCCTACAATGAGCAGTTCTTC.